This TCR beta chain is drawn from a study of T cell changes during pregnancy in multiple sclerosis. Profiling relied on immunoSEQ multiplex PCR, and the TCRdb table lists in-frame clones only, not all of them. The sample carries about 29,000 clones, 85% to 95% recorded once. The germline V gene encodes CDR1 SGHNT and CDR2 YYREEE (reference sequence). Trimming took off 3 bases at V and 2 bases at J, with 15 bases between the two ends. The CDR3 extends over 15 amino acids. V gene TRBV5-4 combines with J gene TRBJ2-7; the D is unclear. This material consisted of CD8+ T cells from peripheral blood mononuclear cells, taken before pregnancy. The TCR was taken from a female donor with multiple sclerosis, enrolled in a pregnancy study. This chain's CDR3 is CASSSSLTTTYEQYF. The DNA of the CDR3 is TGTGCCAGCAGCTCCAGCTTGACAACAACCTACGAGCAGTACTTC.